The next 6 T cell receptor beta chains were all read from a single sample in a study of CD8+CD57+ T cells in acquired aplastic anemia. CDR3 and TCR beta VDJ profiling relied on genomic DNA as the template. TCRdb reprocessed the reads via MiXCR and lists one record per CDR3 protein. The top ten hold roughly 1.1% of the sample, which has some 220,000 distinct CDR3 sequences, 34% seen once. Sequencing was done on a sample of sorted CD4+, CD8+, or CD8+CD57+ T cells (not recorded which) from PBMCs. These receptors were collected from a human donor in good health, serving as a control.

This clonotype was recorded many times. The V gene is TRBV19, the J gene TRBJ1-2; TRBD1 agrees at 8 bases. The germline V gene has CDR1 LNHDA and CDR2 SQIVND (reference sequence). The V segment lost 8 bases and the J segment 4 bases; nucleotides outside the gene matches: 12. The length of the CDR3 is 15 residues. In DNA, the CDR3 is TGTGCCAGTTCGGACAGGGTTGTGTTCTTCTATGGCTACACCTTC. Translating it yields CASSDRVVFFYGYTF.

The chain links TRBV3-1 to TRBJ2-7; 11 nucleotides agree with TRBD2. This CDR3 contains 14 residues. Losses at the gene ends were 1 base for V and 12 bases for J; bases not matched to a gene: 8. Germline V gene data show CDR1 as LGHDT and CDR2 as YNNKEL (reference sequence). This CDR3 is CASSQGPGLAERYF. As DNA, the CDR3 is TGTGCCAGCAGCCAAGGACCGGGACTAGCGGAGAGGTACTTC.

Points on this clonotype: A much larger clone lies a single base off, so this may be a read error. CDR3 sequence: CASREQSCSNQPQHF. In DNA form, the CDR3 reads TGTGCCAGCAGGGAGCAAAGCTGTAGCAATCAGCCCCAGCATTTT. J is TRBJ1-5 and V is TRBV2; D gene ambiguous. In germline, CDR1 is SNHLY, CDR2 FYNNEI. Deletions cut 6 bases from V and 0 bases from J, with 12 bases between. This CDR3 has 15 residues.

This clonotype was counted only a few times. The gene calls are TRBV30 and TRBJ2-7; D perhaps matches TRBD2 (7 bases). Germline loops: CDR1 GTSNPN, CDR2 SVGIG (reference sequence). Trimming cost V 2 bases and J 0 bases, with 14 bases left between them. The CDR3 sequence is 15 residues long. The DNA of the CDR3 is TGTGCCTGGAGTAGGGGGGGCATAAGCTCCTACGAGCAGTACTTC. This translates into CAWSRGGISSYEQYF.

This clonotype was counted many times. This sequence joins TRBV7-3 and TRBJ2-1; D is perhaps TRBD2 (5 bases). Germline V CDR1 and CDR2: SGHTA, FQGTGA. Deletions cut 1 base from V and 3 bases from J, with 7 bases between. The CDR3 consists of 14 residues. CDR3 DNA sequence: TGTGCCAGCAGCTTAAGTCGGGGCTACAATGAGCAGTTCTTC. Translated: CASSLSRGYNEQFF.

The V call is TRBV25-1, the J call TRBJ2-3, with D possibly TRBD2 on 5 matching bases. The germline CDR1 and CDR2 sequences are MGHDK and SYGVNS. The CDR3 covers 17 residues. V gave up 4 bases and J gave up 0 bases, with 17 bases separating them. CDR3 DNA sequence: TGTGCCAGCAGTGCAGGAGGCCGCATCACTAGCACAGATACGCAGTATTTT. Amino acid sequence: CASSAGGRITSTDTQYF.